These T cell receptor beta chains were read from a single sample in a study of response to subunit inactivated influenza vaccine. Using its own MiXCR run on the RT-PCR reads, TCRdb lists one record per CDR3 protein. The sample consists of roughly 290,000 distinct CDR3 sequences, roughly 22% of them appearing once. The sample here was PBMCs from blood, taken around 22 months after vaccination. These receptors all come from a man aged 50-75 years who received an inactivated influenza vaccine. The CDR3 runs from the conserved cysteine through the conserved F or W. The D gene is left open where the match is weak. Clone size is given for some rows only: seen once, a few or many times, or a class if the clone is expanded.

>TRBD1|NA|TRBV12-3/TRBV12-4|TRBJ1-3
TGTGCCAGCAGCCAACAGGGGGCTAACGTGGGAAACACCATATATTTT
CASSQQGANVGNTIYF
>NA|NA|TRBV6-1|TRBJ1-5
TGTGCCACCGACCGGCCGGACCGCAGCAATCAGCCCCAGCATTTT
CATDRPDRSNQPQHF
>NA|few|TRBV29-1|TRBJ2-3
TGCAGCATTTCCCAGGGATCAGATACGCAGTATTTT
CSISQGSDTQYF
>TRBD2|few|TRBV12-3/TRBV12-4|TRBJ2-3
TGTGCCAGCAGTCGTACTAGCGGGAGTGGCACAGATACGCAGTATTTT
CASSRTSGSGTDTQYF
>NA|few|TRBV24-1|TRBJ2-4
TGTGCCACCAGTGACCCGCCCATACAGGCGTTAGCCAAAAACATTCAGTACTTC
CATSDPPIQALAKNIQYF
>NA|many|TRBV3-1|TRBJ1-1
TGTGCCAGCAGCCATCTGGACCGGGGTGAAGCTTTCTTT
CASSHLDRGEAFF
>TRBD2|few|TRBV18|TRBJ2-3
TGTGCCAGCTCACCATTTTGGCTAGCGGACTTCACAGATACGCAGTATTTT
CASSPFWLADFTDTQYF
>NA|NA|TRBV5-6|TRBJ1-6
TGTGCCAGCAGCGTTGGCTCGATGGGGATCAGCTCCTATAATTCACCCCTCCACTTT
CASSVGSMGISSYNSPLHF
>TRBD2|NA|TRBV29-1|TRBJ2-2
TGCAGCGTCGGGGGGACGGTCGGGGAGCTGTTTTTT
CSVGGTVGELFF
>NA|NA|TRBV6-2/TRBV6-3|TRBJ1-6
TGTGCCAGCAGTTACTCAGGCGTTTCACCCCTCCACTTT
CASSYSGVSPLHF
>NA|few|TRBV29-1|TRBJ2-7
TGCAGCGTTGAAGTGAGCAGGGGCTACGAGCAGTACTTC
CSVEVSRGYEQYF
>TRBD1|NA|TRBV30|TRBJ2-7
TGTGCCTGGGATAGGACAGGGGGCATATCCTACGAGCAGTACTTC
CAWDRTGGISYEQYF
>NA|NA|TRBV11-1|TRBJ1-4
TGTGCCAGCAGCTTAGCGGTCGGCAGCACCACCTCAACTAATGAAAAACTGTTTTTT
CASSLAVGSTTSTNEKLFF
>NA|few|TRBV20-1|TRBJ2-1
TGCAGTGCTCGTGGGGTGACCCGTGAGCAGTTCTTC
CSARGVTREQFF
>NA|few|TRBV20-1|TRBJ1-2
TGCAGTGCTAGAAATACCATTACCGACTATGGCTACACCTTC
CSARNTITDYGYTF
>TRBD2|few|TRBV15|TRBJ2-3
TGTGCCACCAGCAACGGACTAGCGGGAGTAGGGGATACGCAGTATTTT
CATSNGLAGVGDTQYF
>NA|NA|TRBV12-3/TRBV12-4|TRBJ2-7
TGTGCCAGCAGTTTAGATCGGATCAAGCAGTACTTC
CASSLDRIKQYF
>NA|NA|TRBV20-1|TRBJ2-1
TGCAGTGCTAGAGATTGGGAGACCAATGAGCAGTTCTTC
CSARDWETNEQFF
>NA|few|TRBV19|TRBJ1-2
TGTGCCAGTAGTGCCGTGGTCGGCTCAGGGTATGGCTACACCTTC
CASSAVVGSGYGYTF
>NA|NA|TRBV25-1|TRBJ1-6
TGTGCCAGCAGTGAGACGGGTGGGAGGTCACCCCTCCACTTT
CASSETGGRSPLHF